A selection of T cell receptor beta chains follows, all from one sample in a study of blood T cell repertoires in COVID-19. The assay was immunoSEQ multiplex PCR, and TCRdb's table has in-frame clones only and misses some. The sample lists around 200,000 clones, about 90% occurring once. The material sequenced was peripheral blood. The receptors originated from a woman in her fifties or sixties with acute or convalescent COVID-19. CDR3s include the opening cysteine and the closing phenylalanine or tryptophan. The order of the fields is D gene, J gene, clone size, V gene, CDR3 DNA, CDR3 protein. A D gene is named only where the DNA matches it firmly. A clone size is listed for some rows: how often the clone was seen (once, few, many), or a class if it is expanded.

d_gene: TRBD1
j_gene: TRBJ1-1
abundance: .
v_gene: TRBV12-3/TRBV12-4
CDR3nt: TGTGCCAGCAGGCCGACAGGGTTTACTGAAGCTTTCTTT
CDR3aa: CASRPTGFTEAFF

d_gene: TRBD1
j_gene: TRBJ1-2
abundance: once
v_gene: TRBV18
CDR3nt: TGTGCCAGCTCACCAGGACAGGGGGTTAACTATGGCTACACCTTC
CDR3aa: CASSPGQGVNYGYTF

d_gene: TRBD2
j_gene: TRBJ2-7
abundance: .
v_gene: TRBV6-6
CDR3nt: TGTGCCAGCAGTTATAGCGGGACCGCCTACGAGCAGTACTTC
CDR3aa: CASSYSGTAYEQYF

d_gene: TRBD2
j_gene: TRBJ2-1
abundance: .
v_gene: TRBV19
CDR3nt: TGTGCCAGTAGTATATGGGCTAGCGGGAGAGGCAATGAGCAGTTCTTC
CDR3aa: CASSIWASGRGNEQFF

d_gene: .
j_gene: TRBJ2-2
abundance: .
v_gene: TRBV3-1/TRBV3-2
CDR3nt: TGTGCCAGCAGCCTAGCTTACGGGGAGCTGTTTTTT
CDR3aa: CASSLAYGELFF

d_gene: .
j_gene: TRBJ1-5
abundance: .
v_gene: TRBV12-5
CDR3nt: TGTGCTAGTGGTTTGGCCACCCCGAGGGGGCAGCCCCAGCATTTT
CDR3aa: CASGLATPRGQPQHF

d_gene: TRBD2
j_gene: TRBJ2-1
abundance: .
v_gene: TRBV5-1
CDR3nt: TGCGCCAGCAGCCTACTAGCGGAGAATAACAATGAGCAGTTCTTC
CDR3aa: CASSLLAENNNEQFF

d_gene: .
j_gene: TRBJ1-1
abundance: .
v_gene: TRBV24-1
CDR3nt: TGTGCCACCAGTGATTATGACAGAGAAAGCATGAACACTGAAGCTTTCTTT
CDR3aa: CATSDYDRESMNTEAFF

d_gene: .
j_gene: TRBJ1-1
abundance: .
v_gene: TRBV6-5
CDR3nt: TGTGCCAGCAGTTACTCGGGCGGGGCGGCGAGAGCTTTCTTT
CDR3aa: CASSYSGGAARAFF

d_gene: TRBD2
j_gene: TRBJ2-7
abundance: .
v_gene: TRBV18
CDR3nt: TGTGCCAGCTCGCCCGGACTAGCGGACTCCTACGAGCAGTACTTC
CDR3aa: CASSPGLADSYEQYF

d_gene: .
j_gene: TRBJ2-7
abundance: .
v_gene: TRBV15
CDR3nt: TGTGCCACCAGCAGAGATCGGGGTGGTGTGGGAGTCTCCTACGAGCAGTACTTC
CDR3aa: CATSRDRGGVGVSYEQYF

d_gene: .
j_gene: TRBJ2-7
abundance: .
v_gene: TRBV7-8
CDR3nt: TGTGCCAGCAGCCCCGAGGGGGTGGGTGAGCAGTACTTC
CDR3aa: CASSPEGVGEQYF

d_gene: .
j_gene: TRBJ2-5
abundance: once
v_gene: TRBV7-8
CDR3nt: TGTGCCAGCAGCCGTAGCTTATCAGAGACCCAGTACTTC
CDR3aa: CASSRSLSETQYF

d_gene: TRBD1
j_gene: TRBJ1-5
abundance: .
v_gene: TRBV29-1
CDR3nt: TGCAGCGTTGGACAGGGGAGGGGTAATCAGCCCCAGCATTTT
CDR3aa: CSVGQGRGNQPQHF

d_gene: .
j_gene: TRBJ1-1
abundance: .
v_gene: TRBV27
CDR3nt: TGTGCCAGCAGTTCCGGACAGATAGAGAACACTGAAGCTTTCTTT
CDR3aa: CASSSGQIENTEAFF

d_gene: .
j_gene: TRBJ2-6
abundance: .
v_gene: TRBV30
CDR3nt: TGTGCTCGGGACATTGTCTCTGGGGCCAACGTCCTGACTTTC
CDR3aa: CARDIVSGANVLTF

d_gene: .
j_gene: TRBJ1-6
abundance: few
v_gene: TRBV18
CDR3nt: TGTGCCAGCTCACCCGACATTACTAATTCACCCCTCCACTTT
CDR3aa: CASSPDITNSPLHF

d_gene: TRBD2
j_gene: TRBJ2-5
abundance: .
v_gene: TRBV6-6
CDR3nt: TGTGCCAGCAGTGGCGGGGGGCAGAGGGTAGAGACCCAGTACTTC
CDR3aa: CASSGGGQRVETQYF

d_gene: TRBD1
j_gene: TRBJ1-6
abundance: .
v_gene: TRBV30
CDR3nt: TGTGCCTGGAGTGCCCAGGGGGCCCTATCACCCCTCCACTTT
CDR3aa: CAWSAQGALSPLHF

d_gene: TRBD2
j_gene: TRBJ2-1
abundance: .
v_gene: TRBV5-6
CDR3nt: TGTGCCAGCAGCCCGGGACTAGCGGGAGGCCTTTGGAACAATGAGCAGTTCTTC
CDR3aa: CASSPGLAGGLWNNEQFF

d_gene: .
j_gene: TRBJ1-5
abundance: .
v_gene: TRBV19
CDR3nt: TGTGCCAGTAGCCAGGGTTTGGGTCAGCCCCAGCATTTT
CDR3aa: CASSQGLGQPQHF

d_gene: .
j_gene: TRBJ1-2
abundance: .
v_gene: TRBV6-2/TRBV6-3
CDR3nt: TGTGCCAGCAACCCCGACAGGCGCTATGGCTACACCTTC
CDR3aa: CASNPDRRYGYTF

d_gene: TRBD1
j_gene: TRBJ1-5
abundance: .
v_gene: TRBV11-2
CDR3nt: TGTGCCAGCAGCCAGGGACAGGCGGAGAGTCAGCCCCAGCATTTT
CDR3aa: CASSQGQAESQPQHF

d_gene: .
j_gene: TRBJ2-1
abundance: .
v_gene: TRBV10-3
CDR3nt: TGTGCCATCAGTGAAGGGGGGGCGGGAGTTTTGAATGAGCAGTTCTTC
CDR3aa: CAISEGGAGVLNEQFF

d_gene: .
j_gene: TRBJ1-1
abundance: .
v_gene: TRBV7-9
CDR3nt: TGTGCCAGCAGCTCGACAGGAGTAGGGGGTGAAGCTTTCTTT
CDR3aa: CASSSTGVGGEAFF

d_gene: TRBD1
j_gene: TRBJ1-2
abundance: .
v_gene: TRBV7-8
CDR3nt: TGTGCCAGCAGCTTAGCTGGGACAGAAGATAACTATGGCTACACCTTC
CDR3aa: CASSLAGTEDNYGYTF

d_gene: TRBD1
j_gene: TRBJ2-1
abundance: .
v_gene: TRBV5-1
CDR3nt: TGCGCCAGCAGCTTGGCTAGGGACAGGACATACAATGAGCAGTTCTTC
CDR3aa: CASSLARDRTYNEQFF

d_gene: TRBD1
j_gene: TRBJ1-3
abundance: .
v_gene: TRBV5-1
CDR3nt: TGCGCCAGCAGACAGGGGTCGTCCTCTGGAAACACCATATATTTT
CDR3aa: CASRQGSSSGNTIYF

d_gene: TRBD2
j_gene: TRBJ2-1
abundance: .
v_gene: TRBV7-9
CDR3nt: TGTGCCAGCAGCTTAGCGCTAGCGGGAAGGGTCCATGAGCAGTTCTTC
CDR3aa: CASSLALAGRVHEQFF